The sequence of this TCR beta chain was determined in a study of T-cell reconstitution after alpha-beta-depleted transplantation in children (dated by TCRdb to 2016 to 2018). In the study overall: The study quantitatively tracked T-cell immune reconstitution after TCRalphabeta/CD19-depleted allogeneic hematopoietic cell transplantation in children using TCR repertoire profiling. Results and caveats for the whole study, not just this receptor: About two months after transplant, the apparently early recovery of alphabetaT-cell counts reportedly depended on just several hundred clones that had expanded rapidly and came from non-depleted graft cells. In some patients, high TCRbeta diversity at day 60 was attributed to recipient T cells and intrathymic progenitors that had survived conditioning. Over subsequent months, a decline in hyperexpanded clone frequencies was noted, and after one year, T-cell counts and TCRbeta diversity were mostly ascribed to newly produced T cells.

Libraries came from PCR. The sequencer listed for this sample is Illumina HiSeq 2500. Molecular barcoding was employed in the preparation of TCR libraries, with unique molecular identifiers being used to normalize TCRbeta repertoire quantification. TCRdb reworked the public reads: Q25 trimming with fastp, MiXCR clone assembly, productive beta chains retained. Each entry merges the rows of one CDR3 protein and shows their most common DNA and genes. A total of approximately 110,000 distinct CDR3 sequences appear in this sample, 20% to 25% of them only once. The leading ten clones occupy more than 9% of the sample. The V end gives up 3 bases and the J end 11 bases, leaving 9 bases in the junction not matched to a gene. There are 13 amino acids in the CDR3, from cysteine to phenylalanine inclusive. Only the CDR3 portion is preserved as DNA: 39 bases, with reading frame beginning at the first base. Per the germline V gene, LGHNA is the CDR1 and YNFKEQ is the CDR2.

The treatment or condition label here, explained by the study, means: allogeneic hematopoietic cell transplantation with graft depleted of TCRalphabeta T cells and CD19 B cells. The children who served as transplant recipients had been given grafts of TCRalphabeta/CD19-depleted allogeneic hematopoietic cells. This clonotype has only a few counts. It lacks a known antigen. Base qualities are missing; no much larger clone stands one base away. The sequence came from a male patient aged 2 to 9 who had a stem cell transplant for chronic granulomatous disease, so the T cells may come from the graft donor. The sample here was PBMCs, mostly from graft donor cells, taken 180 days after TCRalphabeta/CD19-depleted stem cell transplant. This chain joins TRBV4-2 to TRBJ1-1, with 7 bases aligning to TRBD1. The DNA reads TGTGCCAGCAGCCAGGGACAGCCATGGGTGGCTTTCTTT. Its protein product is CASSQGQPWVAFF.